This record concerns one T cell receptor beta chain sequence. The germline gives CDR1 MDHEN, CDR2 SYDVKM. Trimming pared 8 bases from V and 7 bases from J, leaving 11 bases between. The CDR3 is 12 amino acids. Clones were read by immunoSEQ multiplex PCR, and TCRdb kept only the in-frame ones, dropping some. The sample holds approximately 71,000 clones, about 91% seen once. The data were taken from a study of T cell clones after liver transplantation. Source: CD4+ T cells from blood, taken nearly 26 months after liver transplant. This clonotype was obtained from a human patient who received a liver transplant. The graft donor may be the source of some T cells. The chain has TRBV28 and TRBJ1-4; a weak D match, TRBD1 (5 bases). The CDR3: CASWSGGEKLFF. The DNA for the CDR3 is TGTGCCAGCTGGTCCGGGGGTGAAAAACTGTTTTTT.